Sequencing of this T cell receptor beta chain was carried out in a study of T-cell memory formation after mild COVID-19. MiXCR was run by TCRdb on the 5' RACE reads, yielding one entry per CDR3 protein. The sample gives roughly 310,000 distinct CDR3 sequences, 15% to 20% of which show up once; around a fifth is in the top ten. The ends were cut back, 4 bases at V and 8 bases at J, with 18 bases in the middle. The CDR3 sequence is 14 residues long. CDR1 is SQVTM and CDR2 is ANQGSEA in the germline V gene. This clonotype came up a few times. The sequenced material came from PBMCs or a T cell subset sorted from them (not recorded which). V and J are TRBV29-1 and TRBJ2-1, with TRBD1 as a possible D gene (5 bases). This TCR came from a man aged 18 to 29 who had mild COVID-19 (a few samples of this study predate the infection). Cell type and time point are not known. In nucleotides, the CDR3 is TGCAGCGTTGGGGGCCTCGGCGAAAGGTATGAGCAGTTCTTC. Encoded protein: CSVGGLGERYEQFF.